The 7 T cell receptor beta chains below come from one sample, sequenced in a study of CD8+ T cells in alopecia areata. The treatment here: oral pan-JAK inhibitor, 5-10 mg twice daily. Reverse transcribed after extraction, RNA yielded cDNA as the sequencing template. Produced via immunoSEQ multiplex PCR; TCRdb's table is partial and in-frame only. Of about 190,000 clones detected, 60% appear once; the ten largest clones hold 0.95% to 1.1%. The sequences come from CD4+ T cells sorted from blood, collected at week 24, from a patient treated with tofacitinib. The receptors shown here come from a human donor with alopecia areata.

The chain joins TRBV5-6 to TRBJ2-7, with D maybe TRBD1 (6 bases). CDR3 size: 14 residues. The germline V and J ends were trimmed by 1 base and 4 bases, with 12 bases remaining between them. Germline V lookup: CDR1 SGHDT, CDR2 YYEEEE. CDR3 amino acids: CASSLNPGAYEQYF. The CDR3 region has the DNA TGTGCCAGCAGCTTGAATCCAGGGGCGTACGAGCAGTACTTC. The variable domain in full, with the rest retrieved from reference TRBV5-6 and TRBJ2-7, is DAGVTQSPTHLIKTRGQQVTLRCSPKSGHDTVSWYQQALGQGPQFIFQYYEEEERQRGNFPDRFSGHQFPNYSSELNVNALLLGDSALYLCASSLNPGAYEQYFGPGTRLTVT.

A few counts support this clone. The chain carries TRBV29-1 and TRBJ1-5; no definite D call. Trimming removed 6 bases from V and 1 base from J, with 16 bases in between. CDR3 length equals 15 residues. In germline, CDR1 is SQVTM, CDR2 ANQGSEA. CDR3 sequence: CSVKFGEGSNQPQHF. CDR3 in DNA: TGCAGCGTCAAGTTTGGGGAAGGGAGCAATCAGCCCCAGCATTTT.

V usage is TRBV5-1 and J usage is TRBJ2-3, with D tentatively TRBD1 (7 bases). With 10 bases removed from V and 0 bases from J, the gap between germline ends came to 12 bases. The germline gives CDR1 SGHRS, CDR2 YFSETQ. This CDR3 is built from 13 residues. The CDR3: CASGGLSTDTQYF. CDR3 nucleotide sequence: TGCGCCTCAGGGGGGCTTAGCACAGATACGCAGTATTTT.

The chain employs TRBV5-1 and TRBJ2-3, with 7 bases fitting TRBD2. From germline, CDR1 is SGHRS and CDR2 YFSETQ. The CDR3 sequence is 16 residues long. V was clipped by 4 bases and J by 0 bases; unmatched bases: 8. The CDR3 region has the DNA TGCGCCAGCAGCCCGGAGCGGGGCCTTAGCACAGATACGCAGTATTTT. Amino acid sequence: CASSPERGLSTDTQYF.

The CDR3 sequence is CASSLDSGPGQPQHF. CDR3 in DNA: TGTGCCAGCAGCTTAGATTCGGGCCCTGGGCAGCCCCAGCATTTT. The genes are TRBV11-2 and TRBJ1-5; D is unresolved. The length of the CDR3 is 15 residues. The V gene's germline CDR1 is SGHAT and CDR2 FQNNGV. Trimming pared 0 bases from V and 7 bases from J, leaving 13 bases between.

The rearrangement links TRBV13 to TRBJ1-2; D is perhaps TRBD1 (5 bases). V gave up 4 bases and J gave up 9 bases, with 18 bases separating them. This CDR3 comprises 14 residues. Germline V CDR1 and CDR2: PRHDT, FYEKMQ (reference sequence). The DNA of the CDR3 is TGTGCCAGCAGCTCCCCCGGGAGGGGCCCCCGCTACACCTTC. The encoded protein is CASSSPGRGPRYTF. Full variable domain (outside the CDR3, taken from reference TRBV13 and TRBJ1-2): AAGVIQSPRHLIKEKRETATLKCYPIPRHDTVYWYQQGPGQDPQFLISFYEKMQSDKGSIPDRFSAQQFSDYHSELNMSSLELGDSALYFCASSSPGRGPRYTFGSGTRLTVV.

This rearrangement joins TRBV9 to TRBJ1-4, with 7 bases fitting TRBD1. The CDR3 sequence is 14 residues long. Germline-derived CDR1 and CDR2 are SGDLS and YYNGEE. V lost 4 bases, J lost 7 bases, and 7 bases stayed unmatched. The CDR3 bases are TGTGCCAGCAGCAATCGACAGGGCGGTGAAAAACTGTTTTTT. Translating gives CASSNRQGGEKLFF.